This is a list of T cell receptor beta chains from one sample in a study of blood T cell repertoires in COVID-19. This table comes from immunoSEQ multiplex PCR, and its TCRdb copy is limited to in-frame clones, with some not included. The sample has just over 300,000 clones; roughly 86% are singletons. Sequencing was done on a sample of PBMCs or T cells enriched from blood (not recorded which). These receptors all stem from a young woman who had recovered from COVID-19. Each CDR3 is given with its conserved first and last residue. The D gene is left open where the match is weak. Only some rows state a clone size, as once, few, many or a class for expanded clones.

TRBJ1-2	TRBV1	NA	NA	CTSSQDTDSANYGYTF	TGCACCAGCAGCCAAGATACAGACAGTGCTAACTATGGCTACACCTTC
TRBJ2-7	TRBV11-1	NA	TRBD1	CASSGGTGGVYEQYF	TGTGCCAGCAGCGGCGGGACAGGGGGCGTCTACGAGCAGTACTTC
TRBJ1-2	TRBV12-3/TRBV12-4	NA	TRBD1	CASSLRARGGYTF	TGTGCCAGCAGTTTAAGGGCCAGGGGGGGCTACACCTTC
TRBJ2-3	TRBV28	NA	TRBD1	CASSSLASTGGADTQYF	TGTGCCAGCAGTTCACTAGCATCGACAGGGGGCGCAGATACGCAGTATTTT
TRBJ1-1	TRBV5-4	NA	NA	CASSLSPGAGAEAFF	TGTGCCAGCAGCTTGTCCCCAGGGGCAGGAGCTGAAGCTTTCTTT
TRBJ2-1	TRBV19	once	TRBD2	CASNKLAGGPYNEQFF	TGTGCCAGTAACAAACTAGCGGGAGGGCCCTACAATGAGCAGTTCTTC
TRBJ2-3	TRBV19	NA	NA	CASSPRTDTQYF	TGTGCCAGTAGTCCCAGAACAGATACGCAGTATTTT
TRBJ2-3	TRBV7-2	few	TRBD2	CASSWLAGGIDTQYF	TGTGCCAGCAGCTGGCTAGCGGGGGGGATAGATACGCAGTATTTT
TRBJ1-2	TRBV5-1	NA	TRBD1	CASSSGTGGYGYTF	TGCGCCAGCAGTTCCGGGACAGGGGGCTATGGCTACACCTTC
TRBJ1-1	TRBV18	NA	NA	CASSPLFEVAAFF	TGTGCCAGCTCACCCCTATTCGAGGTGGCAGCTTTCTTT
TRBJ1-2	TRBV20-1	NA	NA	CSATRERGTGF	TGCAGTGCTACCAGGGAGCGCGGGACCGGGTTC
TRBJ2-1	TRBV18	few	TRBD1	CASSQRQGANEQFF	TGTGCCAGCTCACAAAGACAGGGGGCGAATGAGCAGTTCTTC
TRBJ2-6	TRBV10-3	NA	NA	CAISFVGGRDAPSGANVLTF	TGTGCCATATCCTTTGTGGGGGGGCGAGACGCCCCCTCTGGGGCCAACGTCCTGACTTTC
TRBJ2-3	TRBV28	NA	NA	CASSLGGVGLAGACTDTQYF	TGTGCCAGCAGCCTAGGGGGGGTGGGGCTGGCTGGGGCTTGCACAGATACGCAGTATTTT
TRBJ1-2	TRBV2	few	TRBD1	CASSRDRFGYTF	TGTGCCAGCAGTAGGGACAGGTTCGGCTACACCTTC
TRBJ2-7	TRBV28	NA	TRBD1	CASSLRGQGGPEQYF	TGTGCCAGCAGTTTACGAGGACAGGGGGGTCCCGAGCAGTACTTC
TRBJ1-5	TRBV10-1	NA	NA	CASRRQQYSNQPQHF	TGCGCCAGCAGAAGACAGCAGTATAGCAATCAGCCCCAGCATTTT
TRBJ2-7	TRBV5-1	NA	NA	CASSLEHSNEQYF	TGCGCCAGCAGCTTGGAGCATTCTAACGAGCAGTACTTC
TRBJ2-1	TRBV6-6	NA	TRBD1	CASSPRDRGGTGLGNEQFF	TGTGCCAGCAGTCCCCGGGACAGGGGGGGAACAGGGTTAGGCAATGAGCAGTTCTTC
TRBJ2-2	TRBV7-7	NA	TRBD2	CASSRGGGIGTGELFF	TGTGCCAGCAGCCGTGGCGGGGGGATCGGCACCGGGGAGCTGTTTTTT
TRBJ1-2	TRBV5-5	NA	NA	CASSLLGDSPYGYTF	TGTGCCAGCAGCTTGCTTGGTGACAGCCCCTATGGCTACACCTTC
TRBJ1-1	TRBV15	NA	NA	CATSRDLVQAAEAFF	TGTGCCACCAGCAGAGATCTTGTCCAGGCTGCGGAAGCTTTCTTT
TRBJ2-5	TRBV4-3	NA	NA	CASSQIGRGGETQYF	TGCGCCAGCAGCCAAATCGGCAGGGGTGGAGAGACCCAGTACTTC
TRBJ1-5	TRBV6-2/TRBV6-3	NA	NA	CASSYHRDTYNQPQHF	TGTGCCAGCAGTTACCACCGGGACACTTACAATCAGCCCCAGCATTTT
TRBJ1-1	TRBV19	NA	TRBD1	CASRQGPNTEAFF	TGTGCCAGCAGACAGGGACCGAACACTGAAGCTTTCTTT
TRBJ1-2	TRBV18	many	TRBD1	CASSPPGQGIDGYTF	TGTGCCAGCTCACCACCGGGACAGGGGATAGATGGCTACACCTTC